This T cell receptor beta chain was recovered during a study of T-cell reconstitution after alpha-beta-depleted transplantation in children. Using unique molecular identifiers, the investigators prepared the TCRbeta library. TCRdb used MiXCR to reprocess the PCR reads, holding one entry per CDR3 protein. The data show roughly 500,000 distinct CDR3 sequences, roughly an eighth seen once. Germline V lookup: CDR1 KGHDR, CDR2 SFDVKD. The CDR3 is 16 residues long. V trimming: 0 bases; J trimming: 7 bases; junction bases outside the gene matches: 6. This clonotype was counted many times. Sample: PBMCs from the stem cell graft donor, taken from the stem cell graft. This TCR was sampled from a human donor who donated a stem cell graft to a child with combined immunodeficiency. V is TRBV24-1 and J is TRBJ2-1; 9 nucleotides match TRBD2. The CDR3 DNA is TGTGCCACCAGTGATTTGGGGCGGGAGGGCCGAAATGAGCAGTTCTTC. Its protein is CATSDLGREGRNEQFF.